This entry lists 26 T cell receptor beta chains sequenced from one sample in a study of T cells in women clearing cervical HPV infection. Produced via immunoSEQ multiplex PCR; TCRdb's table is partial and in-frame only. The sample holds 21,000 or so clones. Sequencing was performed on blood buffy coat. The receptors originated from a woman between 18 and 70 years old with a cervical HPV16 infection that either progressed to CIN3+ or cleared (not recorded which).

To note about this clone: Read coverage stops 3 residues before the CDR3 terminus; the germline J gene supplies the remainder. The chain carries TRBV18 and TRBJ1-2, with D possibly matching TRBD1 (5 bases). The CDR3 runs to 14 residues. From germline, CDR1 is KGHSH and CDR2 LQKENI. CDR3 region: CASSPSGKAYDYTF. The CDR3 bases that were read are TGTGCCAGCTCACCGTCAGGGAAAGCCTACGAC.

Regarding this clone: The CDR3 end lies 3 residues beyond the end of the read and is filled in from the germline J gene. This chain joins TRBV19 and TRBJ2-5; 9 bases agree with TRBD2. This CDR3 is 17 amino acids long. Trimming cost V 0 bases and J 0 bases; bases outside gene matches: 5. Germline-derived CDR1 and CDR2 are LNHDA and SQIVND (reference sequence). The part of the CDR3 DNA that was read is TGTGCCAGTAGTATAGATCGAGCTAGCGGGAACCAAGAGACC. It specifies CASSIDRASGNQET. The CDR3 reads in full as CASSIDRASGNQETQYF.

Worth noting for this clone: The read finishes 3 residues shy of the CDR3 end, and the germline J gene is used to complete it. V is TRBV19 and J is TRBJ2-1, with TRBD2 matching over 12 bases. The ends lost 5 bases at V and 7 bases at J; junction bases unmatched: 9. This CDR3 is 16 amino acids long. Germline CDR1 reads LNHDA; CDR2 reads SQIVND (reference sequence). Incomplete CDR3 DNA: TGTGCCAGTAGTGCCCAGACTAGCGGGGGTGGGAATGAG. As protein: CASSAQTSGGGNE. The full CDR3 protein reads CASSAQTSGGGNEQFF.

With respect to this clone: The read stops 3 residues short of the end of the CDR3; the missing end is completed from the germline J gene. This chain uses TRBV30 with TRBJ1-1; D is undetermined. V lost 0 bases, J lost 3 bases, and 11 bases lay in between. In germline, CDR1 is GTSNPN, CDR2 SVGIG (reference sequence). The length of the CDR3 is 14 residues. CDR3 loop: CAWSVVGLDTEAFF. The sequenced part of the CDR3 DNA is TGTGCCTGGAGTGTCGTAGGGTTGGACACTGAA.

To note about this clone: The read terminates 3 residues before the CDR3 end, so the remaining end is supplied by the germline J gene. The J gene is TRBJ1-1, the V gene TRBV7-8; D not resolved. The CDR3 is 15 amino acids. Germline V gene sequence: CDR1 SGHVS, CDR2 FQNEAQ. The V and J ends lost 2 bases and 1 base respectively, with 11 bases between them. The CDR3: CASSLLPGSNTEAFF. The covered CDR3 bases are TGTGCCAGCAGCTTACTTCCCGGGTCGAACACTGAA.

Comments on this clone: The CDR3 end lies 3 residues beyond the end of the read and is filled in from the germline J gene. The gene calls are TRBV7-2 and TRBJ2-3; perhaps TRBD2 as D (5 bases). The CDR3 extends over 15 amino acids. V lost 1 base and J 2 bases, leaving 10 bases between the germline ends. Germline V CDR1 and CDR2: SGHTA, FQGNSA. The chain's CDR3 is CASSLVRAVTDTQYF. Incomplete CDR3 DNA: TGTGCCAGCAGCTTAGTAAGAGCGGTCACAGATACG.

With regard to this clone: Germline is not matched at one junction end, which may reflect a read error. The read ends 3 residues before the CDR3 terminus; that terminus is restored from the germline J gene. The chain combines TRBV5-1 with TRBJ1-6; 7 positions match TRBD1. This CDR3 has 16 amino acids. The germline gives CDR1 SGHRS, CDR2 YFSETQ. CDR3: CASTLGQNSYNSPLHF. The sequenced part of the CDR3 DNA is TGCGCCAGCACCTTGGGACAGAACTCCTATAATTCACCC. Filled out from reference TRBV5-1 and TRBJ1-6, the complete variable domain reads KAGVTQTPRYLIKTRGQQVTLSCSPISGHRSVSWYQQTPGQGLQFLFEYFSETQRNKGNFPGRFSGRQFSNSRSEMNVSTLELGDSALYLCASTLGQNSYNSPLHFGNGTRLTVT.

In regard to this clone: Read data end 3 residues before the CDR3 end; the end is taken from the germline J gene. The chain recombines TRBV20-1 with TRBJ2-2; 11 bases match TRBD2. CDR3 length equals 17 residues. From germline, CDR1 is DFQATT and CDR2 SNEGSKA (reference sequence). V gave up 0 bases and J gave up 4 bases; unmatched junction bases: 7. CDR3 DNA, as far as it was read: TGCAGTGCTAGAGATCATACTAGCGGGGGATCCACCGGGGAG. It translates to CSARDHTSGGSTGE. The CDR3 in full is CSARDHTSGGSTGELFF.

With regard to this clone: The CDR3 end lies 3 residues beyond the end of the read and is filled in from the germline J gene. The chain has TRBV19 and TRBJ2-7, with 11 nucleotides matching TRBD1. The germline CDR1 and CDR2 sequences are LNHDA and SQIVND (reference sequence). J lost 4 bases, V lost 5 bases, and 4 bases had no gene match. This CDR3 is 14 amino acids long. CDR3 protein: CASSPGQGAYEQYF. CDR3 bases read: TGTGCCAGTAGTCCTGGACAGGGGGCTTACGAG.

Details on this clone: The CDR3 end falls 3 residues outside the read, so it is completed with the germline J gene. The chain uses TRBV6-2 or TRBV6-3 and TRBJ1-2, with a weak D call TRBD1 (5 bases). Germline V gives CDR1 MNHEY, CDR2 SVGEGT. The length of the CDR3 is 13 residues. The covered CDR3 bases are TGTGCCAGCAGAATCAGGGTTCATGGCGGC. This gives the protein CASRIRVHGG. From start to end, the CDR3 is CASRIRVHGGYTF.

A remark on this clone: The CDR3 end is not reached by the read, which stops 3 residues before it; the germline J gene fills it in. The chain employs TRBV11-2 and TRBJ2-7, with 8 bases aligning to TRBD1. Germline V gene lookup returns CDR1 SGHAT and CDR2 FQNNGV. Trimming removed 8 bases from V and 5 bases from J; junction bases left unmatched: 8. The CDR3 contains 13 residues. The CDR3 loop reads CASGSVRGHEQYF. The sequenced part of the CDR3 DNA is TGTGCCAGCGGCTCCGTCAGGGGGCACGAG.

As for this clone: The read is 3 residues too short to cover the CDR3 end, so that end is filled in from the germline J gene. The chain has TRBV29-1 and TRBJ1-1; possibly TRBD1 for D (6 bases). The V and J ends lost 3 bases and 6 bases respectively, with 14 bases between them. The CDR3 runs to 13 residues. The germline gives CDR1 SQVTM, CDR2 ANQGSEA. The CDR3 spells CSVDKAGVAEAFF. Incomplete CDR3 DNA: TGCAGCGTTGACAAAGCAGGGGTCGCTGAA.

To note about this clone: The read stops 3 residues short of the end of the CDR3; the missing end is completed from the germline J gene. The J gene is TRBJ1-2, the V gene TRBV5-1, with 7 bases matching TRBD1. CDR1 is SGHRS, CDR2 YFSETQ, per germline. V shed 0 bases and J 2 bases; nucleotides not matched to a gene: 4. The CDR3 is 15 amino acids. CDR3 in amino acids: CASSLEVTGNYGYTF. Partial CDR3 DNA: TGCGCCAGCAGCTTGGAGGTGACAGGGAACTATGGC.

The covered CDR3 bases are TGTGCCAGTAAGCAGGAAATGAACACTGAA. Translating gives CASKQEMNTE. The full CDR3 is CASKQEMNTEAFF. The chain has TRBV19 and TRBJ1-1; D call uncertain. The CDR3 end falls 3 residues outside the read, so it is completed with the germline J gene. Germline CDR1 LNHDA, CDR2 SQIVND (reference sequence). The CDR3 contains 13 residues. V was shortened by 7 bases and J by 0 bases, with 9 bases between the two germline ends. The full variable domain, completed using reference TRBV19 and TRBJ1-1, is DGGITQSPKYLFRKEGQNVTLSCEQNLNHDAMYWYRQDPGQGLRLIYYSQIVNDFQKGDIAEGYSVSREKKESFPLTVTSAQKNPTAFYLCASKQEMNTEAFFGQGTRLTVV.

Of note for this clone: The CDR3 extends 3 residues past the end of the read, so its final part is completed from the germline J gene. The V call is TRBV5-1, the J call TRBJ1-1; D uncertain. Trimming stripped 0 bases from V and 1 base from J, with 16 bases between. Germline CDR1 reads SGHRS; CDR2 reads YFSETQ. CDR3 length equals 17 residues. Partial CDR3 DNA: TGCGCCAGCAGCTTGGCCGGTCAAGCAGGATCGAACACTGAA. Translating it yields CASSLAGQAGSNTE. The whole CDR3 region reads CASSLAGQAGSNTEAFF.

Concerning this clone itself: Coverage ceases 3 residues before the CDR3 finishes, and the germline J gene fills in the end. The chain uses TRBV5-1 and TRBJ1-6; weak D call: TRBD1 (6 bases). Germline assignment: CDR1 SGHRS and CDR2 YFSETQ. Trimming cost V 5 bases and J 6 bases, with 18 bases left between them. This CDR3 comprises 16 residues. This chain's CDR3 is CASSSEQGSRNSPLHF. Incomplete CDR3 DNA: TGCGCCAGCAGTTCTGAACAGGGTTCTCGTAATTCACCC.

Points on this clone: The missing CDR3 end, 3 residues past where the read stops, is filled in from the germline J gene. The chain has TRBV30 and TRBJ1-2; unclear D gene. CDR1 and CDR2 from the germline V gene are GTSNPN and SVGIG (reference sequence). The CDR3 runs 12 residues. The CDR3 here is CAWSVEGPGYTF. The CDR3 DNA, read in part, is TGTGCCTGGAGTGTAGAAGGTCCGGGC.

Incomplete CDR3 DNA: TGTGCCAGTAGTATCGACAGCTATATCAGGAGCTCCTATAATTCACCC. This gives the protein CASSIDSYIRSSYNSP. The entire CDR3 is CASSIDSYIRSSYNSPLHF. The chain joins TRBV19 to TRBJ1-6, with D perhaps TRBD1 (5 bases). With the read ending 3 residues before the CDR3 end, the germline J gene is used to fill in that end. CDR3 length: 19 residues. The germline CDR1 and CDR2 sequences are LNHDA and SQIVND (reference sequence). The V end lost 3 bases, the J end lost 0 bases, and 18 bases lay between the germline ends.

In the case of this clone: Sequencing ends 3 residues short of the CDR3 end; the germline J gene provides the rest. J is TRBJ2-7 and V is TRBV5-1; TRBD1 agrees at 8 bases. V lost 6 bases to trimming and J lost 4 bases; unmatched junction nucleotides: 12. The CDR3 has 15 residues. Germline CDR1 and CDR2: SGHRS and YFSETQ. The CDR3: CASTLGGQGVYEQYF. Partial CDR3 DNA: TGCGCCAGCACCCTCGGAGGACAGGGTGTGTACGAG.

Remarks on this clone: The read comes to an end 3 residues before the CDR3 does, leaving the germline J gene to fill in the end. The chain is built from TRBV29-1 and TRBJ2-3; 8 nucleotides match TRBD1. After removal of 7 bases from V and 0 bases from J, the junction contained 9 bases not matched to a gene. From germline, CDR1 is SQVTM and CDR2 ANQGSEA. CDR3 size: 15 residues. CDR3 loop: CSAQTGVGSTDTQYF. The CDR3 DNA, read in part, is TGCAGCGCCCAGACAGGGGTCGGTAGCACAGATACG.

Of note for this clone: The read falls 3 residues short of the CDR3 end, and the missing part is taken from the germline J gene. The genes are TRBV11-2 and TRBJ1-5; TRBD1 agrees at 7 bases. The CDR3 length is 14 residues. The V gene end was trimmed by 5 bases and the J gene end by 6 bases; junction bases not matched to a gene: 7. The germline gives CDR1 SGHAT, CDR2 FQNNGV. The CDR3 bases that were read are TGTGCCAGCAGCCAGGGGGGTTTTTCTCAGCCC. This codes for CASSQGGFSQP. The entire CDR3 is CASSQGGFSQPQHF.

Regarding this clone: The read is 3 residues too short to cover the CDR3 end, so that end is filled in from the germline J gene. The genes are TRBV3-1 (or the pseudogene TRBV3-2) and TRBJ2-5; 12 bases fit TRBD2. V lost 5 bases and J lost 2; bases outside the gene matches: 6. The CDR3 consists of 16 residues. The germline V gene has CDR1 LGHDT and CDR2 YNNKEL (reference sequence). The CDR3 bases that were read are TGTGCCAGCAGCGCCCGACTAGCGGGGGCTCAAGAGACC. Protein: CASSARLAGAQET. The whole CDR3 protein is CASSARLAGAQETQYF.

Comment on this clone: Read data end 3 residues before the CDR3 end; the end is taken from the germline J gene. The genes are TRBV4-1 and TRBJ2-7; 8 positions agree with TRBD1. Germline V lookup: CDR1 MGHRA, CDR2 YSYEKL. The CDR3 covers 15 residues. Germline trimming cut 4 bases from V and 2 bases from J; bases unmatched to any gene: 7. The part of the CDR3 DNA that was read is TGCGCCAGCAGCCTTGGACAGGGATTAACCTACGAG. This encodes CASSLGQGLTYE. The whole CDR3 sequence reads CASSLGQGLTYEQYF.

Note on this clone: Sequencing ends 3 residues short of the CDR3 end; the germline J gene provides the rest. The chain employs TRBV5-1 and TRBJ1-5; D may be TRBD1 (6 bases). The germline V and J ends were trimmed by 4 bases and 3 bases, with 14 bases remaining between them. CDR3 length: 15 residues. Per germline, CDR1 SGHRS and CDR2 YFSETQ. The covered CDR3 bases are TGCGCCAGCAGCCCACAGGGAGGAAACAATCAGCCC. Protein: CASSPQGGNNQP. The entire CDR3 sequence reads CASSPQGGNNQPQHF.

CDR3 protein: CASRGKVQANEQFF. Partial CDR3 DNA: TGTGCCAGTAGAGGAAAAGTACAGGCCAATGAG. V usage is TRBV19 and J usage is TRBJ2-1; possible D gene TRBD1, 5 bases. The sequenced fragment ends 3 residues before the CDR3 boundary, so the rest is inferred from the germline J gene. CDR1 is LNHDA, CDR2 SQIVND, per germline (reference sequence). The CDR3 covers 14 residues. The V gene lost 6 bases and the J gene lost 6 bases, with 15 bases spanning the gap.

Concerning this clone: The sequence runs out 3 residues before the end of the CDR3; the remainder is reconstructed from the germline J gene. The rearrangement links TRBV29-1 to TRBJ2-2, with unresolved D. The CDR3 consists of 14 residues. Looked up from germline, CDR1 is SQVTM and CDR2 is ANQGSEA. The germline V and J ends were trimmed by 6 bases and 4 bases, with 15 bases remaining between them. The CDR3 loop reads CSVRRSVGTGELFF. The sequenced part of the CDR3 DNA is TGCAGCGTCCGGCGGAGTGTAGGCACCGGGGAG.